The rows below give T cell receptor beta chains drawn from one sample of a study of control samples from healthy donors and cancer patients. Clones were read by immunoSEQ multiplex PCR, and TCRdb kept only the in-frame ones, dropping some. In the table there are approximately 87,000 clones, 75% to 95% of which are singletons. Material: blood. The receptors were gathered from a man aged 50 or older in good health. The CDR3 runs from the conserved cysteine through the conserved F or W. Size values are once, few and many counts, or a class for expanded clones, and some rows have none.

TRBJ1-2,TRBV11-2,few,CASSPVGGQGVGSYTF
TRBJ1-1,TRBV5-1,-,CASSLAGRENTEAFF
TRBJ2-1,TRBV25-1,-,CASSELANDNEQFF
TRBJ1-4,TRBV6-1,-,CASSEIGRTNEKLFF
TRBJ1-2,TRBV9,-,CASSVDGTGSGYTF
TRBJ2-5,TRBV6-2/TRBV6-3,-,CASSQGLAGGVETQYF
TRBJ1-1,TRBV29-1,-,CSVEVAGMNTEAFF
TRBJ2-3,TRBV9,-,CASSVRTGAADTQYF
TRBJ1-1,TRBV30,-,CAWRPGQGFMNTEAFF
TRBJ2-1,TRBV15,-,CATSRDRLDSYNEQFF
TRBJ1-5,TRBV5-6,-,CASSLWGSNQPQHF
TRBJ2-7,TRBV6-6,few,CASSPTGDEQYF
TRBJ2-6,TRBV3-1/TRBV3-2,once,CASSQPQGPGANVLTF
TRBJ2-1,TRBV2,once,CASTKFGQGAVEQFF
TRBJ2-2,TRBV21-1,-,CASSKGRETGELFF
TRBJ1-1,TRBV5-1,-,CASSLGVRATEAFF
TRBJ2-2,TRBV5-4,once,CASSLPRGPMDTGELFF
TRBJ1-2,TRBV6-1,-,CASSEIQGTGYTF
TRBJ2-7,TRBV11-2,-,CASSTYRGSYEQYF
TRBJ1-4,TRBV7-9,-,CASSLDIGEKLFF
TRBJ1-6,TRBV7-6,once,CASSLGGTAPLHF
TRBJ1-6,TRBV27,-,CASSFGGVYNSPLHF
TRBJ1-1,TRBV2,-,CASRGEVNTEAFF
TRBJ1-2,TRBV7-9,once,CASSLDRERDGYTF
TRBJ1-3,TRBV6-6,-,CASSATGVGNTIYF
TRBJ1-1,TRBV7-2,-,CASSLDPLGHKTEAFF
TRBJ1-2,TRBV6-5,-,CASRGDRPGGYTF
TRBJ1-2,TRBV7-2,once,CASSLIEGGGYTF
TRBJ2-1,TRBV5-1,once,CASSLDQSSYNEQFF
TRBJ1-1,TRBV6-1,-,CASRKKDRGFEAFF
TRBJ2-7,TRBV5-6,once,CASSSGSYEQYF
TRBJ2-5,TRBV30,-,CAWSGKETQYF
TRBJ2-5,TRBV7-9,-,CASSSDRGVKTQYF
TRBJ1-2,TRBV6-6,-,CASSLTGDGPYGYTF
TRBJ1-1,TRBV2,-,CASSEGFQNTEAFF
TRBJ2-2,TRBV5-6,-,CASSLDHGELFF
TRBJ2-6,TRBV5-1,-,CASSLEYSGANVLTF
TRBJ1-2,TRBV6-2/TRBV6-3,-,CASSLGFYGYTF
TRBJ1-2,TRBV6-2/TRBV6-3,-,CASSYSRQSYGYTF
TRBJ1-2,TRBV19,-,CASNQQAYTIYGYTF
TRBJ1-2,TRBV29-1,-,CSVYQDYGYTF
TRBJ1-5,TRBV11-2,-,CASSLDPDSNQPQHF